The 25 T cell receptor beta chains below were found in one sample sequenced in a study of CD8 T cells in Susac syndrome. The RNA input was 0.5 to 1 ug, and it was reverse transcribed with random hexamers. MiXCR, applied by TCRdb to the immunoSEQ multiplex PCR reads, yields one record per CDR3 protein. The sample yields approximately 150,000 distinct CDR3 sequences, roughly 94% seen once. The specimen sequenced was CD4+ T cells from PBMCs. Source of these receptors: a human donor in good health.

This clonotype turned up a few times. V gene TRBV29-1 combines with J gene TRBJ1-2; unclear D gene. In germline, CDR1 is SQVTM, CDR2 ANQGSEA. This CDR3 contains 12 residues. Deletions cut 4 bases from V and 4 bases from J, with 10 bases between. Here the CDR3 DNA reads TGCAGCGTTGGGGGAGGGAGCTATGGCTACACCTTC. It translates to CSVGGGSYGYTF. The entire variable domain, with the rest obtained from reference TRBV29-1 and TRBJ1-2, is as follows: SAVISQKPSRDICQRGTSLTIQCQVDSQVTMMFWYRQQPGQSLTLIATANQGSEATYESGFVIDKFPISRPNLTFSTLTVSNMSPEDSSIYLCSVGGGSYGYTFGSGTRLTVV.

V gene TRBV9 combines with J gene TRBJ1-6; the D is unclear. CDR1 and CDR2 from the germline V gene are SGDLS and YYNGEE. V lost 4 bases, J lost 9 bases, and 11 bases lay in between. This CDR3 region has 13 residues. The CDR3, as DNA: TGTGCCAGCAGCCCCGAGGGAGCTTCACCCCTCCACTTT. This gives the protein CASSPEGASPLHF.

The V call is TRBV18, the J call TRBJ1-1; D is unresolved. V lost 0 bases and J lost 4, with 15 bases in between. CDR3 length: 16 residues. Germline CDR1 reads KGHSH; CDR2 reads LQKENI. This chain's CDR3 is CASSPPEGIEGTEAFF. As DNA, the CDR3 is TGTGCCAGCTCACCACCGGAAGGGATAGAGGGCACTGAAGCTTTCTTT.

The V and J genes are TRBV6-1 and TRBJ2-5, with D possibly being TRBD1 or TRBD2 (5 bases each). The CDR3 sequence is 13 residues long. Germline CDR1 is MNHNS and CDR2 is SASEGT. Trimming took 1 base from V and 5 from J, leaving 8 bases between them. CDR3 amino acids: CASSEVEGETQYF. In nucleotides, the CDR3 is TGTGCCAGCAGTGAAGTAGAGGGGGAGACCCAGTACTTC.

The genes are TRBV6-1 and TRBJ1-5; the D gene is possibly TRBD1 (6 bases). Germline V gives CDR1 MNHNS, CDR2 SASEGT. V was shortened by 4 bases and J by 6 bases, with 16 bases between the two germline ends. The CDR3 contains 15 residues. The CDR3 here is CASSGIYRERQPQHF. DNA of the CDR3: TGTGCCAGCAGTGGAATTTACAGGGAACGTCAGCCCCAGCATTTT.

The CDR3 spells CASKANQGRVYEQYF. CDR3 DNA: TGTGCCAGCAAGGCAAATCAGGGACGGGTATACGAGCAGTACTTC. The chain joins TRBV5-4 to TRBJ2-7; D may match TRBD1 or TRBD2 (5 bases each). V shed 6 bases and J shed 4 bases, with 20 bases lying between them. The CDR3 is 15 amino acids. Germline values: CDR1 SGHNT, CDR2 YYREEE (reference sequence).

V usage is TRBV7-2 and J usage is TRBJ2-1, with a possible D match to TRBD2 (6 bases). The CDR3 totals 16 residues. Between the trimmed V and J ends, which lost 5 bases and 6 bases, there was a span of 20 bases. Looked up from germline, CDR1 is SGHTA and CDR2 is FQGNSA. Here the CDR3 DNA reads TGTGCCAGCAGCCGAACGCCTAGCGAAAGAGGCAATGAGCAGTTCTTC. Its protein product is CASSRTPSERGNEQFF.

V and J are TRBV10-3 and TRBJ1-1; 7 positions agree with TRBD1. Germline CDR1 is ENHRY and CDR2 is SYGVKD. This CDR3 has 14 residues. V trimming: 3 bases; J trimming: 3 bases; junction bases outside the gene matches: 4. CDR3 nucleotide sequence: TGTGCCATCAGTGAAACAGGGGAGGACACTGAAGCTTTCTTT. Translation: CAISETGEDTEAFF.

The V call is TRBV4-1, the J call TRBJ2-1; possible D gene TRBD2, 7 bases. CDR1 MGHRA and CDR2 YSYEKL come from the germline V gene. V was clipped by 4 bases and J by 9 bases, with 19 bases between them. The CDR3 covers 15 residues. Here the CDR3 reads CASSLTAWGGGEQFF. The CDR3 nucleotides are TGCGCCAGCAGCCTAACGGCATGGGGAGGGGGTGAGCAGTTCTTC.

CDR3 nucleotide sequence: TGTGCCAGCAGTTTAGACAGGGACGATCAGCCCCAGCATTTT. Translation: CASSLDRDDQPQHF. The V call is TRBV28, the J call TRBJ1-5; 7 nucleotides align to TRBD1. The CDR3 is 14 amino acids. V lost 2 bases to trimming and J lost 5 bases; unmatched junction nucleotides: 3. CDR1 MDHEN and CDR2 SYDVKM come from the germline V gene.

J is TRBJ2-7 and V is TRBV2; no firm D call. This CDR3 has 11 amino acids. The V and J ends lost 3 bases and 7 bases respectively, with 7 bases between them. The germline gives CDR1 SNHLY, CDR2 FYNNEI. The CDR3 sequence: CASSEYEEQYF. DNA of the CDR3: TGTGCCAGCAGTGAGTATGAAGAGCAGTACTTC.

The chain is built from TRBV10-3 and TRBJ1-2; 7 bases line up with TRBD1. This CDR3 spans 15 amino acids. V lost 7 bases and J lost 0; bases outside the gene matches: 8. CDR1 and CDR2 (germline): ENHRY, SYGVKD. The CDR3 bases are TGTGCCATCACTGCTGACAGGGCCCCTAACTATGGCTACACCTTC. Its protein product is CAITADRAPNYGYTF.

The chain recombines TRBV6-2 or TRBV6-3 with TRBJ2-1; D not certain. The germline CDR1 and CDR2 sequences are MNHEY and SVGEGT. The V gene lost 6 bases and the J gene lost 3 bases, with 15 bases spanning the gap. There are 15 residues in the CDR3. The CDR3 loop is CASSRGRKLYNEQFF. CDR3 nucleotides: TGTGCCAGCAGCCGAGGCCGAAAGCTCTACAATGAGCAGTTCTTC.

This chain joins TRBV9 and TRBJ2-3, with 8 bases that match TRBD2. Germline CDR1 reads SGDLS; CDR2 reads YYNGEE. V shed 0 bases and J 3 bases; nucleotides not matched to a gene: 9. This CDR3 contains 17 residues. CDR3 coding DNA: TGTGCCAGCAGCGTAGAGGATAGCGGGATAGGGACAGATACGCAGTATTTT. It encodes CASSVEDSGIGTDTQYF.

This rearrangement joins TRBV20-1 to TRBJ2-7; a weak D match, TRBD2 (6 bases). Trimming shortened V by 0 bases and J by 5 bases, and 14 bases separated the two germline ends. The germline V gene encodes CDR1 DFQATT and CDR2 SNEGSKA (reference sequence). The CDR3 is 14 residues long. CDR3 amino acids: CSAREGTSLDEQYF. The CDR3 DNA sequence: TGCAGTGCTAGAGAAGGGACTTCATTGGACGAGCAGTACTTC.

This clonotype was picked up one time. This rearrangement joins TRBV7-9 to TRBJ1-1; the D gene is possibly TRBD1 (5 bases). Germline values: CDR1 SEHNR, CDR2 FQNEAQ (reference sequence). The CDR3 spans 14 residues. Between the trimmed V and J ends, which lost 3 bases and 6 bases, there was a span of 14 bases. CDR3 sequence (DNA): TGTGCCAGCAGCTTCCACCCCAGGGAATCTGAAGCTTTCTTT. Protein product: CASSFHPRESEAFF.

J is TRBJ1-5 and V is TRBV6-5; 7 bases match TRBD1. This CDR3 comprises 14 residues. Germline lookup yields CDR1 MNHEY and CDR2 SVGAGI. With V trimmed by 6 bases and J by 0 bases, 2 bases remained unmatched. The DNA of the CDR3 is TGTGCCAGCAGCAGGGGGGTTAGCAATCAGCCCCAGCATTTT. It yields the protein CASSRGVSNQPQHF.

This clonotype came up a few times. The chain has TRBV28 and TRBJ1-1; D gene uncertain. From germline, CDR1 is MDHEN and CDR2 SYDVKM. Deletions cut 6 bases from V and 0 bases from J, with 5 bases between. CDR3 length: 12 amino acids. The CDR3 DNA follows: TGTGCCAGCAGCCAGGTGAACACTGAAGCTTTCTTT. It translates to CASSQVNTEAFF.

This clonotype was found a few times. The rearrangement joins TRBV5-1 to TRBJ1-4; 9 bases line up with TRBD1. The junction had 8 bases not matched to a gene; V was cut back by 4 bases and J by 7 bases. The CDR3 consists of 15 residues. Looked up from germline, CDR1 is SGHRS and CDR2 is YFSETQ. The DNA for the CDR3 is TGCGCCAGCAGCACCGGGACAGGGTCCGGTGAAAAACTGTTTTTT. The encoded protein is CASSTGTGSGEKLFF. Full variable domain (rest looked up from reference TRBV5-1 and TRBJ1-4): KAGVTQTPRYLIKTRGQQVTLSCSPISGHRSVSWYQQTPGQGLQFLFEYFSETQRNKGNFPGRFSGRQFSNSRSEMNVSTLELGDSALYLCASSTGTGSGEKLFFGSGTQLSVL.

This clonotype has a handful of counts. The chain carries TRBV28 and TRBJ1-5; TRBD1 matches 9 bases. The ends lost 3 bases at V and 7 bases at J; junction bases unmatched: 4. Looked up from germline, CDR1 is MDHEN and CDR2 is SYDVKM. This CDR3 contains 14 residues. CDR3 bases: TGTGCCAGCAGTTTTGGACAGGGGAACCAGCCCCAGCATTTT. Translated, it gives CASSFGQGNQPQHF.

The genes are TRBV5-1 and TRBJ2-7, with D possibly being TRBD1 or TRBD2 (5 bases each). Germline V gene data show CDR1 as SGHRS and CDR2 as YFSETQ. The CDR3 loop spans 16 amino acids. V lost 3 bases and J lost 2, with 18 bases in between. The DNA of the CDR3 is TGCGCCAGCAGCTATTTGGCCGGGACCTTGGCCTACGAGCAGTACTTC. Translating it yields CASSYLAGTLAYEQYF.

The CDR3 here is CASAERTGNSPLHF. The CDR3 nucleotides are TGCGCCAGCGCCGAACGGACAGGCAATTCACCCCTCCACTTT. The chain employs TRBV5-1 and TRBJ1-6; TRBD1 matches at 7 bases. The CDR3 sequence is 14 residues long. The germline V gene encodes CDR1 SGHRS and CDR2 YFSETQ. J was trimmed by 7 bases and V by 7 bases; bases with no gene match: 8.

This clonotype was recorded once. This chain links TRBV18 with TRBJ1-4; D might be TRBD1 (6 bases). Germline CDR1 reads KGHSH; CDR2 reads LQKENI. The CDR3 sequence is 15 residues long. The V and J ends lost 5 bases and 4 bases respectively, with 14 bases between them. DNA of the CDR3: TGTGCCAGCTCATCCGGGGGGCCTAGTAATGAAAAACTGTTTTTT. This translates into CASSSGGPSNEKLFF.

The chain couples TRBV7-3 to TRBJ2-3, with 7 bases lining up with TRBD2. The germline gives CDR1 SGHTA, CDR2 FQGTGA. Trimming removed 5 bases from V and 9 bases from J; junction bases left unmatched: 17. The CDR3 is 16 amino acids. CDR3 DNA: TGTGCCAGCAGCGGGAGGGCGAAAGGGTATGATGAGACGCAGTATTTT. This translates into CASSGRAKGYDETQYF.

The genes are TRBV28 and TRBJ1-5, with D possibly TRBD1 on 5 matching bases. The CDR3 loop spans 14 amino acids. With 2 bases removed from V and 5 bases from J, the gap between germline ends came to 10 bases. The germline gives CDR1 MDHEN, CDR2 SYDVKM. CDR3 protein: CASSLAGGYQPQHF. In DNA, the CDR3 is TGTGCCAGCAGTTTAGCGGGGGGATATCAGCCCCAGCATTTT.